This record covers a single TCR beta chain. These data are taken from a study of blood T cell repertoires in COVID-19. Across the whole study: Whether acute or convalescent, the COVID-19 samples came from the United States, Italy and Spain.

The CDR3 is 13 residues long. Between the trimmed V and J ends, which lost 0 bases and 11 bases, there was a span of 11 bases. The V gene's germline CDR1 is MRHNA and CDR2 SNTAGT. How the authors handled the data: Researchers report that nucleated cell counts were estimated from reference gene primer amplification. TCRdb keeps only in-frame clones here, not all; method: immunoSEQ multiplex PCR. That table gives V, J and clone size, and the DNA gave D and trimming. The table has 400,000 to 500,000 clones, roughly 88% seen once. Sample: peripheral blood. The chain uses TRBV6-4 and TRBJ1-5, with D uncertain. The clonotype comes from a woman between 25 and 40 years old with active or convalescent COVID-19. CDR3 sequence: CASSDSLTGAQHF. The CDR3 coding sequence is TGTGCCAGCAGTGACTCGCTCACCGGGGCCCAGCATTTT.